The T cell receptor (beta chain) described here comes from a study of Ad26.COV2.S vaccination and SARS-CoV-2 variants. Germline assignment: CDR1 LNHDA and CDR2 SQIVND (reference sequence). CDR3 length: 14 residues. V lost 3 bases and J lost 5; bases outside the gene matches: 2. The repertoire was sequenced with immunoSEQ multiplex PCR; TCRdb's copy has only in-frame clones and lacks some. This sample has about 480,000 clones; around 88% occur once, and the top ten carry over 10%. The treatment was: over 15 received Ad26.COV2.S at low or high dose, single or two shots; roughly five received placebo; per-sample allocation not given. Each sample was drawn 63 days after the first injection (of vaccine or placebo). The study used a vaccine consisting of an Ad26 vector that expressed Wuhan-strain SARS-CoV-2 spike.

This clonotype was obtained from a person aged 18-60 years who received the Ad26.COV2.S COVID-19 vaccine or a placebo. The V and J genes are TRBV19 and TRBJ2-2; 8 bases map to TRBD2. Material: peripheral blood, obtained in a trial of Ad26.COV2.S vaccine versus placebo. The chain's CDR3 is CASSIASGTGELFF. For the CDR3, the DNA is TGTGCCAGTAGTATCGCTAGCGGGACCGGGGAGCTGTTTTTT. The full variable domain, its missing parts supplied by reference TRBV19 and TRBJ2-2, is DGGITQSPKYLFRKEGQNVTLSCEQNLNHDAMYWYRQDPGQGLRLIYYSQIVNDFQKGDIAEGYSVSREKKESFPLTVTSAQKNPTAFYLCASSIASGTGELFFGEGSRLTVL.